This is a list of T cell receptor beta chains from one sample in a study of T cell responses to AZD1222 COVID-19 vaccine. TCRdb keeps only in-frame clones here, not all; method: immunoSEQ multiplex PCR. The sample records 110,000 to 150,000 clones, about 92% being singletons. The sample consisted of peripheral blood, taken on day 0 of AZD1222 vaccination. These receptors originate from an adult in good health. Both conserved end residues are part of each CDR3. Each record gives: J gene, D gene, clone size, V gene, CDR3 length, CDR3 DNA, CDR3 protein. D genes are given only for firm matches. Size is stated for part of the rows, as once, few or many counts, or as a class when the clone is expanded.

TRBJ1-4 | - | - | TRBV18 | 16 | TGTGCCAGCTCACTTGATGCGGCAGCAACTAATGAAAAACTGTTTTTT | CASSLDAAATNEKLFF
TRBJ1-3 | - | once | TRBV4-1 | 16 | TGCGCCAGCAGCCACCTCAGACTGCCCTCAGGAAACACCATATATTTT | CASSHLRLPSGNTIYF
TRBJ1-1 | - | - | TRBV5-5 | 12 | TGTGCCAGCAGGGTCCGGTACACTGAAGCTTTCTTT | CASRVRYTEAFF
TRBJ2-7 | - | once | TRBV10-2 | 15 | TGCGCCAGCAGTGGCGAGGGGGGCAGATCCTACGAGCAGTACTTC | CASSGEGGRSYEQYF
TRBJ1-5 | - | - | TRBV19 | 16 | TGTGCCAGTAGTATAGGGGACGCCTGGAGCAATCAGCCCCAGCATTTT | CASSIGDAWSNQPQHF
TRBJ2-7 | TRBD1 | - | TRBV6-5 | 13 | TGTGCCAGTCGGACAGGGGGTTTCTACGAGCAGTACTTC | CASRTGGFYEQYF
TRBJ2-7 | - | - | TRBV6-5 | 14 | TGTGCCAGCAGTTCCTCTTTAACGGGACAACTTGGGGCGTTC | CASSSSLTGQLGAF
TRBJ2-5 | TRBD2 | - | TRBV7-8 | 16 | TGTGCCAGCAGCTTAGGGCTAGCGGGGTACCAAGAGACCCAGTACTTC | CASSLGLAGYQETQYF
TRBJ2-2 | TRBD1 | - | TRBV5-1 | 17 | TGCGCCAGCAGCTTGGGCTGGGACAGACCGTCCACCGGGGAGCTGTTTTTT | CASSLGWDRPSTGELFF
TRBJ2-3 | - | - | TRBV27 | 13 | TGTGCCAGCAGTCCCCATGGGGGAGATACGCAGTATTTT | CASSPHGGDTQYF
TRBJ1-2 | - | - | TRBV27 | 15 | TGTGCCAGCAGCTATACTTGGGACTCGCCTGATGGCTACACCTTC | CASSYTWDSPDGYTF
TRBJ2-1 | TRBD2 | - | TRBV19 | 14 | TGTGCCAGTAGTATATCGGGAGGAAAGAATGAGCAGTTCTTC | CASSISGGKNEQFF
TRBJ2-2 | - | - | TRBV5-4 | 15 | TGTGCCAGCAGCCTAATGACAGGACCTACCGGGGAGCTGTTTTTT | CASSLMTGPTGELFF
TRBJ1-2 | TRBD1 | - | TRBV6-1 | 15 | TGTGCCAGCAGTGAAGCCGTGCTACAGGGGGCAGGCTACACCTTC | CASSEAVLQGAGYTF
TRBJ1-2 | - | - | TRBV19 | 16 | TGTGCCAGTAGTAAAACCGGGACGGTTGCTAACTATGGCTACACCTTC | CASSKTGTVANYGYTF
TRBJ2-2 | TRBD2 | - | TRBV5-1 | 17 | TGCGCCAGCAGCTCGACCTCGGGACTAGCGGGCACCGGGGAGCTGTTTTTT | CASSSTSGLAGTGELFF
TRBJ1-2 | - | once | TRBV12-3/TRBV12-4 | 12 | TGTGCCAGCAGTTTAGACCAATATGGCTACACCTTC | CASSLDQYGYTF
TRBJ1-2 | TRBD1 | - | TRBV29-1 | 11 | TGCAGCGTTCAGGGGGGGCGAGGCTACACCTTC | CSVQGGRGYTF
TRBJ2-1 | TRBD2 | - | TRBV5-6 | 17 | TGTGCCAGCAGCTCGGATTTGGGGGAGGGCCCAGACAATGAGCAGTTCTTC | CASSSDLGEGPDNEQFF
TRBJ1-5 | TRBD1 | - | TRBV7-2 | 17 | TGTGCCAGCAGCCTACAGGGGGGATCCCACAGCAATCAGCCCCAGCATTTT | CASSLQGGSHSNQPQHF
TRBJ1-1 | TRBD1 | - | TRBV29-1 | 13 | TGCAGCGCCCAGACAGGGGGAGACACTGAAGCTTTCTTT | CSAQTGGDTEAFF
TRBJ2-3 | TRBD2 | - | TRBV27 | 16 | TGTGCCAGCAGTATTATTGGGGCTAGCGGTATAGATACGCAGTATTTT | CASSIIGASGIDTQYF
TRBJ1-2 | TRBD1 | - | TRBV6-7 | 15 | TGTGCCAGCAGTTACCTCCAGGGGGCTCACTATGGCTACACCTTC | CASSYLQGAHYGYTF
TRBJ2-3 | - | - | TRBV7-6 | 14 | TGTGCCAGCGGAATGGGGGATAGCACAGATACGCAGTATTTT | CASGMGDSTDTQYF
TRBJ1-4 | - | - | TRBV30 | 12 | TGTGCCTCGGGGAGGGAGGGTGAAAAACTGTTTTTT | CASGREGEKLFF
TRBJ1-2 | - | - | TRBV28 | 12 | TGTGCCAGCAGTACCGGGGCCTATGGCTACACCTTC | CASSTGAYGYTF
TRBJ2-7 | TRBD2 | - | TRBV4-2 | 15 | TGTGCCAGCAGCTTGTCAACTAGCGGGACCTACGAGCAGTACTTC | CASSLSTSGTYEQYF
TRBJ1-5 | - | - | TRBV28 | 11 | TGTGCCAGCAGTTCGCTTCGGCCCCAGCATTTT | CASSSLRPQHF
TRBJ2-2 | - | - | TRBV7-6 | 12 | TGTGCCAGCAGCTTAGTGGGCCGGGAGCTGTTTTTT | CASSLVGRELFF
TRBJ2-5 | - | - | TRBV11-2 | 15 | TGTGCCAGCAGCTTAGAGGGCGCGGACGCCGAGACCCAGTACTTC | CASSLEGADAETQYF
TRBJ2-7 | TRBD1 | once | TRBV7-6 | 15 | TGTGCCAGCAGCTTAGTGTTACAGGGGTCCTACGAGCAGTACTTC | CASSLVLQGSYEQYF
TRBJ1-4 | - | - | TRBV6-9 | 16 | TGTGCCAGCAGTTATGGCAGGGAGGAAACTAATGAAAAACTGTTTTTT | CASSYGREETNEKLFF
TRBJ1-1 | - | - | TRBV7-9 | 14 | TGTGCCAGCGGGAAAACAGGGTTGAACACTGAAGCTTTCTTT | CASGKTGLNTEAFF
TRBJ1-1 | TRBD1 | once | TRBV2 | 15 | TGTGCCAGCAGGCAGGACAGGGTTTCGAACACTGAAGCTTTCTTT | CASRQDRVSNTEAFF
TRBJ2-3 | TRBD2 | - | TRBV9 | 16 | TGTGCCAGCAGCGTATCTAGCGGGAGGGCTAGAGATACGCAGTATTTT | CASSVSSGRARDTQYF
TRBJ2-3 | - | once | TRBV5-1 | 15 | TGCGCCAGCAGCTTGGTCGGTAGGGCGGTGGATACGCAGTATTTT | CASSLVGRAVDTQYF
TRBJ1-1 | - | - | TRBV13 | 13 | TGTGCCAGCAGCTCCTTCATGAACACTGAAGCTTTCTTT | CASSSFMNTEAFF
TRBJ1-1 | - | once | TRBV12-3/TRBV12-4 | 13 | TGTGCCAGCACCTCCGGGACACCCGTTGAAGCTTTCTTT | CASTSGTPVEAFF
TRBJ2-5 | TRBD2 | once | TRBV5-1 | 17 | TGCGCCAGCAGCGTGGGCCCTAGCGGGACCCTCCAAGAGACCCAGTACTTC | CASSVGPSGTLQETQYF
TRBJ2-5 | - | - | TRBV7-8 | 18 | TGTGCCAGCAGACCCCCTCCCAGTTCGGGGAGAGGGACGGAGACCCAGTACTTC | CASRPPPSSGRGTETQYF
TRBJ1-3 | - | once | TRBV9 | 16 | TGTGCCAGCAGCCCTGTAGGCGGGGGGGGTGGAAACACCATATATTTT | CASSPVGGGGGNTIYF
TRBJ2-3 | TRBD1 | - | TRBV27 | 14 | TGTGCCAGCGGCAGACAGGGGATGCCAGATACGCAGTATTTT | CASGRQGMPDTQYF
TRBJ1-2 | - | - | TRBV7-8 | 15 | TGTGCCAGCAGTCACGCATGGGGGGAGGACTATGGCTACACCTTC | CASSHAWGEDYGYTF
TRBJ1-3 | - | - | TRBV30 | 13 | TGTGCCCAGCGGGCATTTTCTGGAAACACCATATATTTT | CAQRAFSGNTIYF
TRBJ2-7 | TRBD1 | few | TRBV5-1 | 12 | TGCGCCCGACAGGGGGCCCCCTACGAGCAGTACTTC | CARQGAPYEQYF
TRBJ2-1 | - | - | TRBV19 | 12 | TGTGCCAGTAGTTTGTCGGTGAATGAGCAGTTCTTC | CASSLSVNEQFF
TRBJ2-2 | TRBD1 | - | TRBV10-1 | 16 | TGCGCCAGCAGCAAGCCCCCGGGACAGATGACCGGGGAGCTGTTTTTT | CASSKPPGQMTGELFF
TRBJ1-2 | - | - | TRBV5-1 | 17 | TGCGCCAGCAGGGCAATAGTACGGGACGGGGGAAACTATGGCTACACCTTC | CASRAIVRDGGNYGYTF
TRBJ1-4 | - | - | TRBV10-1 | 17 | TGCGCCAGCCGCGCAGCCGGGCCTTGTATAACTAATGAAAAACTGTTTTTT | CASRAAGPCITNEKLFF
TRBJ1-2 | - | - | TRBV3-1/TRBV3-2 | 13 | TGTGCCAGCAGCCAAGTAGGTTCCGATCGCTACACCTTC | CASSQVGSDRYTF
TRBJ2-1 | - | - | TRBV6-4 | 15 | TGTGCCAGCAGTGACGGTACGGGTCCCTACAATGAGCAGTTCTTC | CASSDGTGPYNEQFF
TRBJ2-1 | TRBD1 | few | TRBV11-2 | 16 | TGTGCCAGCAGCTTAAGGGGGCCCTCTTACTACAATGAGCAGTTCTTC | CASSLRGPSYYNEQFF